Presented here are 26 T cell receptor beta chains from one specimen sequenced in a study of post-analysis software for immune sequencing data. Findings of the study overall: TRBV5-6, TRBV5-1 and TRBV20-1 were among several TRBV segments more frequent in patients than controls.

Carried by the TCR beta cDNA libraries were unique molecular identifiers. MiXCR, applied by TCRdb to the PCR reads, yields one record per CDR3 protein. Of 650,000 to 900,000 distinct CDR3 sequences listed, about 43% are singletons. Their target antigens are unknown. Sequences were obtained from blood. The receptors come from a girl between 5 and 17 years old with multiple sclerosis.

This clonotype has just a few counts. The genes are TRBV5-1 and TRBJ2-3, with 8 nucleotides matching TRBD2. Trimming cost V 4 bases and J 0 bases; bases outside gene matches: 4. The CDR3 is 15 amino acids. The germline V gene has CDR1 SGHRS and CDR2 YFSETQ. The DNA for the CDR3 is TGCGCCAGCAGCCCGGGAGGGATTAGCACAGATACGCAGTATTTT. Its translation: CASSPGGISTDTQYF.

Regarding this clonotype: Just one base apart from a much larger clone, this may be a read error. In nucleotides, the CDR3 is TGTGCCAGCAGCGTCCTACCAGGAGGCCGTCGTGAGCAGTTCTTC. Amino acid sequence: CASSVLPGGRREQFF. This chain connects TRBV9 to TRBJ2-1; a possible D gene is TRBD2 (5 bases). V gave up 2 bases and J gave up 9 bases, with 18 bases separating them. The length of the CDR3 is 15 residues. The germline CDR1 and CDR2 sequences are SGDLS and YYNGEE.

The chain joins TRBV6-2 or TRBV6-3 to TRBJ2-7; possible D gene TRBD2, 5 bases. Germline lookup yields CDR1 MNHEY and CDR2 SVGEGT. Trimming took off 5 bases at V and 10 bases at J, with 18 bases between the two ends. CDR3 size: 13 residues. CDR3 in DNA: TGTGCCAGCAGTCAGACGCGGGCCTCTAAACAGTACTTC. Translating it yields CASSQTRASKQYF.

This clonotype was counted many times. The chain recombines TRBV12-3 or TRBV12-4 with TRBJ2-5; D perhaps matches TRBD1 (5 bases). Trimming stripped 4 bases from V and 3 bases from J, with 6 bases between. The CDR3 is 12 residues long. The CDR3 here is CASSSGKETQYF. CDR3 coding DNA: TGTGCCAGCAGTTCAGGGAAAGAGACCCAGTACTTC.

This clonotype was found a few times. The chain is built from TRBV7-2 and TRBJ1-1; D is perhaps TRBD1 (5 bases). This CDR3 spans 12 amino acids. The germline V gene encodes CDR1 SGHTA and CDR2 FQGNSA. Trimming pared 5 bases from V and 10 bases from J, leaving 14 bases between. The CDR3: CASSMGPRAAFF. CDR3 sequence (DNA): TGTGCCAGCAGCATGGGGCCCAGGGCAGCTTTCTTT.

This clonotype was observed a handful of times. The V and J genes are TRBV27 and TRBJ1-1; D gene unclear. CDR3 length: 11 residues. V was shortened by 4 bases and J by 7 bases, with 7 bases between the two germline ends. From germline, CDR1 is MNHEY and CDR2 SMNVEV (reference sequence). In nucleotides, the CDR3 is TGTGCCAGCAGTTCCCCCCATGAAGCTTTCTTT. Its translation is CASSSPHEAFF.

The chain uses TRBV5-1 and TRBJ2-1; TRBD1 matches at 7 bases. The CDR3 length is 18 residues. CDR1 SGHRS and CDR2 YFSETQ come from the germline V gene. V lost 3 bases to trimming and J lost 5 bases; unmatched junction nucleotides: 17. The DNA for the CDR3 is TGCGCCAGCAGCTCTTTGGGTACAAGACAGGGATTAAACAATGAGCAGTTCTTC. Amino acids: CASSSLGTRQGLNNEQFF.

This clonotype was seen more than once but under ten times. The chain combines TRBV10-2 with TRBJ2-3, with 12 bases matching TRBD2. CDR1 and CDR2 from the germline V gene are WSHSY and SAAADI. Germline trimming cut 9 bases from V and 4 bases from J; bases unmatched to any gene: 5. The length of the CDR3 is 14 residues. In nucleotides, the CDR3 is TGCGCCAGTCTAGCGGGAGGGCTCTCAGATACGCAGTATTTT. Translating it yields CASLAGGLSDTQYF.

V is TRBV11-2 and J is TRBJ2-1, with 8 nucleotides matching TRBD2. The CDR3 totals 15 residues. The J segment lost 0 bases and the V segment lost 5 bases, leaving 3 bases of the junction unmatched. Germline V gene data show CDR1 as SGHAT and CDR2 as FQNNGV. As DNA, the CDR3 is TGTGCCAGCAGCCGGACTAGCATCTCCTACAATGAGCAGTTCTTC. The encoded protein is CASSRTSISYNEQFF.

This chain links TRBV9 with TRBJ2-4, with 8 nucleotides matching TRBD2. The closer fit of TRBJ2-7 to the DNA end suggests the J call may be wrong. Germline CDR1 reads SGDLS; CDR2 reads YYNGEE. The CDR3 spans 15 residues. CDR3 coding DNA: TGTGCCAGCAGCGTAGCGGCTAGCGGGTCTAACGAGCAGTACTTC. Translating it yields CASSVAASGSNEQYF.

The rearrangement joins TRBV5-1 to TRBJ2-5, with 7 positions matching TRBD1. This CDR3 spans 13 amino acids. Germline values: CDR1 SGHRS, CDR2 YFSETQ. Germline trimming cut 2 bases from V and 4 bases from J; bases unmatched to any gene: 2. In DNA form, the CDR3 reads TGCGCCAGCAGCTTCTGGACAGGAGAGACCCAGTACTTC. Residues: CASSFWTGETQYF.

On this clonotype itself: The conserved phenylalanine or tryptophan normally closing the CDR3 is absent here, so this likely arose from a read error. The chain is built from TRBV7-6 and TRBJ2-4; D uncertain. The DNA end favors TRBJ2-7, so the J call may be wrong. The germline V gene encodes CDR1 SGHVS and CDR2 FNYEAQ. The CDR3 consists of 14 residues. The CDR3 bases are TGTGCCAGCAGCTTACTCCCCAACTCCTACGAGCAGTACCTC. Residues: CASSLLPNSYEQYL.

This clonotype turned up a few times. V usage is TRBV12-3 or TRBV12-4 and J usage is TRBJ1-2; 9 bases are a match to TRBD1. V trimming: 6 bases; J trimming: 4 bases; junction bases outside the gene matches: 9. The CDR3 spans 15 residues. The CDR3 nucleotides read TGTGCCAGCAGCGATAGGGACAGGGACGCCTATGGCTACACCTTC. It yields the protein CASSDRDRDAYGYTF.

The genes are TRBV20-1 and TRBJ2-1; 11 bases line up with TRBD2. The trim removed 1 base at V and 5 bases at J, leaving 4 bases unmatched. The CDR3 runs to 15 residues. Germline loops: CDR1 DFQATT, CDR2 SNEGSKA (reference sequence). The CDR3 loop reads CSARGASGGNNEQFF. In nucleotides, the CDR3 is TGCAGTGCTAGAGGGGCTAGCGGGGGGAACAATGAGCAGTTCTTC.

CDR3: CASSQDSVAGEQFF. CDR3 coding DNA: TGCGCCAGCAGCCAGGACTCAGTAGCGGGTGAGCAGTTCTTC. The chain combines TRBV4-1 with TRBJ2-1; 7 bases are shared with TRBD2. The CDR3 runs 14 residues. CDR1 is MGHRA, CDR2 YSYEKL, per germline. With 3 bases clipped from V and 9 bases from J, the junction kept 8 bases outside the gene matches.

A few counts support this clonotype. The V and J genes are TRBV7-3 and TRBJ1-1; D not resolved. V gave up 0 bases and J gave up 5 bases, with 10 bases separating them. The CDR3 loop spans 14 amino acids. Germline loops: CDR1 SGHTA, CDR2 FQGTGA. Here the CDR3 reads CASSLTGIGTEAFF. CDR3 bases: TGTGCCAGCAGCTTAACAGGGATCGGAACTGAAGCTTTCTTT.

DNA for the CDR3: TGTGCCAGCAGCTCCGAAGGGGGAAGGAACACTGAAGCTTTCTTT. Amino acids: CASSSEGGRNTEAFF. This rearrangement joins TRBV13 to TRBJ1-1; D is perhaps TRBD1 (6 bases). V shed 4 bases and J shed 1 base, with 13 bases lying between them. CDR3 size: 15 residues. Germline-derived CDR1 and CDR2 are PRHDT and FYEKMQ (reference sequence).

V is TRBV7-6 and J is TRBJ2-7, with TRBD2 identical over 11 bases. With 5 bases clipped from V and 0 bases from J, the junction kept 6 bases outside the gene matches. CDR3 size: 16 residues. Germline loops: CDR1 SGHVS, CDR2 FNYEAQ. CDR3 loop: CASSATSGSFSYEQYF. The CDR3, as DNA: TGTGCCAGCAGCGCAACTAGCGGGAGTTTCTCCTACGAGCAGTACTTC. The full variable domain, rest sourced from reference TRBV7-6 and TRBJ2-7, is GAGVSQSPRYKVTKRGQDVALRCDPISGHVSLYWYRQALGQGPEFLTYFNYEAQQDKSGLPNDRFSAERPEGSISTLTIQRTEQRDSAMYRCASSATSGSFSYEQYFGPGTRLTVT.

This clonotype was picked up a small number of times. CDR3 loop: CASSFAGGRNTIYF. The CDR3 DNA reads TGTGCCAGCAGCTTCGCAGGGGGAAGAAACACCATATATTTT. V usage is TRBV5-5 and J usage is TRBJ1-3; 7 bases map to TRBD1. CDR1 SGHKS and CDR2 YYEKEE come from the germline V gene (reference sequence). V shed 2 bases, J shed 5 bases, and the junction held 4 bases outside the gene matches. CDR3 length: 14 amino acids. Based on the CDR3 plus reference TRBV5-5 and TRBJ1-3, the full variable domain is DAGVTQSPTHLIKTRGQQVTLRCSPISGHKSVSWYQQVLGQGPQFIFQYYEKEERGRGNFPDRFSARQFPNYSSELNVNALLLGDSALYLCASSFAGGRNTIYFGEGSWLTVV.

The sample holds a few counts of this clonotype. The V gene is TRBV20-1, the J gene TRBJ2-7, with 10 nucleotides matching TRBD1. Trimming removed 5 bases from V and 2 bases from J; junction bases left unmatched: 6. The length of the CDR3 is 14 residues. Germline lookup yields CDR1 DFQATT and CDR2 SNEGSKA (reference sequence). CDR3 DNA: TGCAGTGCTCAGACAGGGGGCCTCACCTACGAGCAGTACTTC. Translated: CSAQTGGLTYEQYF.

V is TRBV28 and J is TRBJ2-1; 10 bases align to TRBD2. Germline assignment: CDR1 MDHEN and CDR2 SYDVKM. This CDR3 comprises 16 residues. The V and J ends lost 6 bases and 2 bases, in that order; junction bases with no gene match: 7. The CDR3 sequence is CASRPGLAPAYNEQFF. The CDR3 bases are TGTGCCAGCAGACCGGGACTAGCGCCCGCCTACAATGAGCAGTTCTTC.

This clonotype has only a few counts. The rearrangement links TRBV2 to TRBJ2-7, with 8 bases identical to TRBD1. The V gene end was trimmed by 7 bases and the J gene end by 5 bases; junction bases not matched to a gene: 7. CDR3 length: 13 amino acids. Germline V lookup: CDR1 SNHLY, CDR2 FYNNEI. The chain's CDR3 is CASIGQGSHEQYF. As DNA, the CDR3 is TGTGCCAGCATCGGACAGGGTTCCCACGAGCAGTACTTC.

V is TRBV12-5 and J is TRBJ1-2; 7 bases agree with TRBD1. Germline V lookup: CDR1 LGHNT, CDR2 FRNRAP. Unmatched junction bases numbered 7, after V lost 5 bases and J lost 4 bases. This CDR3 region has 14 residues. As DNA, the CDR3 is TGTGCTAGTGGTCCGAACCGGGACAGCTATGGCTACACCTTC. Translation: CASGPNRDSYGYTF.

This chain links TRBV5-1 with TRBJ2-5, with D tentatively TRBD1 or TRBD2 (5 bases each). There are 15 residues in the CDR3. Per the germline V gene, CDR1 is SGHRS and CDR2 is YFSETQ. V dropped 4 bases and J dropped 0 bases, with 13 bases sitting between them. The CDR3 spells CASSPGLAYQETQYF. The CDR3 DNA reads as TGCGCCAGCAGCCCGGGGCTAGCTTACCAAGAGACCCAGTACTTC.

This clonotype was seen a few times. The CDR3 bases are TGCAGTGCTCAGGGACAGGGGAAGGCAGATACGCAGTATTTT. Encoded protein: CSAQGQGKADTQYF. This chain uses TRBV20-1 with TRBJ2-3; the match to TRBD1 covers 10 bases. V was pared by 5 bases and J by 4 bases, with 6 bases of the junction left unmatched. CDR1 is DFQATT and CDR2 is SNEGSKA in the germline V gene (reference sequence). The CDR3 covers 14 residues.

The chain carries TRBV6-2 or TRBV6-3 and TRBJ2-7, with D possibly being TRBD1 or TRBD2 (5 bases each). CDR3 length: 14 residues. Trimming cost V 6 bases and J 2 bases, with 14 bases left between them. Germline V gives CDR1 MNHEY, CDR2 SVGEGT. Written as DNA, the CDR3 is TGTGCCAGCAGGTGGGACGTGGGGGCCTACGAGCAGTACTTC. Residues: CASRWDVGAYEQYF.